Below are 13 T cell receptor beta chains sequenced from a single sample in a study of blood T cell repertoires in COVID-19. Profiling relied on immunoSEQ multiplex PCR, and the TCRdb table lists in-frame clones only, not all of them. The sample carries approximately 240,000 clones, roughly nine tenths recorded once. The sequenced sample consisted of PBMCs or T cells enriched from blood (not recorded which). Source of these receptors: a woman between 18 and 29 years old in a cohort exposed to, infected with or recovered from COVID-19 (not recorded which).

This chain uses TRBV6-6 with TRBJ2-7, with 8 bases fitting TRBD1. The CDR3 has 16 residues. Germline V gives CDR1 MNHNY, CDR2 SVGAGI (reference sequence). V gave up 3 bases and J gave up 3 bases; unmatched junction bases: 10. In DNA, the CDR3 is TGTGCCAGCAGTTATCTATCTCAGGGGGCCGACTACGAGCAGTACTTC. Translated: CASSYLSQGADYEQYF.

The rearrangement uses TRBV2 and TRBJ1-4, with unresolved D. Trimming took 1 base from V and 1 from J, leaving 7 bases between them. CDR3 length equals 15 residues. The germline gives CDR1 SNHLY, CDR2 FYNNEI. The CDR3 here is CASSEEGVTNEKLFF. CDR3 in DNA: TGTGCCAGCAGTGAAGAGGGAGTAACTAATGAAAAACTGTTTTTT.

The chain is built from TRBV4-1 and TRBJ2-5; weak D call: TRBD2 (6 bases). Deletions cut 4 bases from V and 2 bases from J, with 17 bases between. The CDR3 covers 16 residues. Germline assignment: CDR1 MGHRA and CDR2 YSYEKL. Written as DNA, the CDR3 is TGCGCCAGCAGCCTGACTGTTCGGGGGAATCAAGAGACCCAGTACTTC. This encodes CASSLTVRGNQETQYF.

The V and J genes are TRBV13 and TRBJ1-3; D perhaps matches TRBD1 (5 bases). CDR1 is PRHDT and CDR2 is FYEKMQ in the germline V gene (reference sequence). This CDR3 has 15 amino acids. V lost 1 base and J 4 bases, leaving 11 bases between the germline ends. The CDR3 coding sequence is TGTGCCAGCAGCTTAGAGGGGCCAGGGGGAAACACCATATATTTT. Amino acid sequence: CASSLEGPGGNTIYF.

The chain uses TRBV18 and TRBJ1-1; D may be TRBD1 (6 bases). This CDR3 region has 15 residues. V dropped 0 bases and J dropped 1 base, with 9 bases sitting between them. CDR1 and CDR2 from the germline V gene are KGHSH and LQKENI. CDR3 sequence: CASSPPGQTNTEAFF. In DNA form, the CDR3 reads TGTGCCAGCTCACCACCCGGACAGACGAACACTGAAGCTTTCTTT.

This chain links TRBV5-4 with TRBJ1-1; D is possibly TRBD1 (5 bases). The CDR3 consists of 16 residues. The germline V and J ends were trimmed by 1 base and 3 bases, with 16 bases remaining between them. CDR1 and CDR2 from the germline V gene are SGHNT and YYREEE (reference sequence). The CDR3 protein is CASSLSVARADTEAFF. CDR3 DNA: TGTGCCAGCAGCTTGTCGGTGGCCAGGGCGGACACTGAAGCTTTCTTT.

The CDR3 DNA reads as TGTGCCAGCAGCTTGGGACAGAATAATTCACCCCTCCACTTT. Protein: CASSLGQNNSPLHF. J is TRBJ1-6 and V is TRBV7-3; 7 bases align to TRBD1. There are 14 residues in the CDR3. The germline CDR1 and CDR2 sequences are SGHTA and FQGTGA. The J segment lost 5 bases and the V segment lost 3 bases, leaving 1 base of the junction unmatched. Combining the CDR3 with reference TRBV7-3 and TRBJ1-6 gives the whole variable domain GAGVSQTPSNKVTEKGKYVELRCDPISGHTALYWYRQSLGQGPEFLIYFQGTGAADDSGLPNDRFFAVRPEGSVSTLKIQRTERGDSAVYLCASSLGQNNSPLHFGNGTRLTVT.

CDR3 region: CASSLMTSGATDTQYF. In DNA, the CDR3 is TGTGCCAGCAGTTTAATGACTAGCGGGGCCACAGATACGCAGTATTTT. V and J are TRBV27 and TRBJ2-3; 11 nucleotides line up with TRBD2. V lost 2 bases to trimming and J lost 2 bases; unmatched junction nucleotides: 3. Per germline, CDR1 MNHEY and CDR2 SMNVEV (reference sequence). The CDR3 is 16 residues long.

The V call is TRBV7-9, the J call TRBJ1-1; D gene uncertain. The CDR3 has 14 residues. Trimming removed 0 bases at V and 3 bases at J, with 8 bases between. Germline assignment: CDR1 SEHNR and CDR2 FQNEAQ (reference sequence). CDR3 sequence reads: CASSLAGRDTEAFF. The CDR3 DNA is TGTGCCAGCAGCTTAGCAGGGCGGGACACTGAAGCTTTCTTT. The whole variable domain, filled in from reference TRBV7-9 and TRBJ1-1, reads DTGVSQNPRHKITKRGQNVTFRCDPISEHNRLYWYRQTLGQGPEFLTYFQNEAQLEKSRLLSDRFSAERPKGSFSTLEIQRTEQGDSAMYLCASSLAGRDTEAFFGQGTRLTVV.

The gene calls are TRBV7-8 and TRBJ2-5, with TRBD2 as a possible D gene (5 bases). In germline, CDR1 is SGHVS, CDR2 FQNEAQ. The CDR3 loop spans 17 amino acids. V lost 1 base and J 5 bases, leaving 20 bases between the germline ends. CDR3 residues: CASSLEGAERFGETQYF. The CDR3 nucleotides read TGTGCCAGCAGCTTAGAGGGAGCGGAGAGATTCGGGGAGACCCAGTACTTC.

J is TRBJ1-6 and V is TRBV7-2; a possible D gene is TRBD1 (5 bases). Germline CDR1 SGHTA, CDR2 FQGNSA. Deletions cut 6 bases from V and 7 bases from J, with 16 bases between. The CDR3 covers 15 residues. The CDR3 DNA is TGTGCCAGCAGTCGGCAGGGTGACGGGAATTCACCCCTCCACTTT. The encoded protein is CASSRQGDGNSPLHF.

This clone was observed at least ten times. Within the sample, other DNA sequences also encode this same CDR3. The genes are TRBV28 and TRBJ1-2, with D possibly being TRBD1 (5 bases). This CDR3 has 12 residues. Germline CDR1 reads MDHEN; CDR2 reads SYDVKM. Trimming removed 8 bases at V and 4 bases at J, with 11 bases between. CDR3 protein: CASVTGAYGYTF. In nucleotides, the CDR3 is TGTGCCAGCGTTACAGGAGCCTATGGCTACACCTTC.

The chain has TRBV3-1 (or the pseudogene TRBV3-2) and TRBJ2-1; 11 positions match TRBD2. In germline, CDR1 is LGHDT, CDR2 YNNKEL (reference sequence). The length of the CDR3 is 16 residues. J was trimmed by 8 bases and V by 3 bases; bases with no gene match: 9. The CDR3: CASSQIYGTSGDEQFF. The DNA of the CDR3 is TGTGCCAGCAGCCAGATTTATGGGACTAGCGGCGATGAGCAGTTCTTC.